This TCR beta chain emerged from a study of blood T cell repertoires in COVID-19. The wider study: Samples came from the United States, Italy and Spain, spanning acute and convalescent COVID-19. T cells, B-cell-depleted T cells, or PBMCs supplied cDNA or gDNA.

This CDR3 has 15 amino acids. Germline CDR1 reads LNHDA; CDR2 reads SQIVND (reference sequence). V was cut by 7 bases and J by 6 bases, with 21 bases left in between. Patients from Seattle were sampled longitudinally, starting during active infection. TCRdb keeps only in-frame clones here, not all; method: immunoSEQ multiplex PCR. The sample lists 450,000 or so clones; about 89% were seen once. The chain has TRBV19 and TRBJ1-1; possibly TRBD1 for D (5 bases). Source material: peripheral blood. The clonotype was recovered from a woman aged 40 to 55 with COVID-19, enrolled during active disease. CDR3 nucleotides: TGTGCCAGTAATCATCCGGGACTGCGGCCATCTGAAGCTTTCTTT. Translating it yields CASNHPGLRPSEAFF.